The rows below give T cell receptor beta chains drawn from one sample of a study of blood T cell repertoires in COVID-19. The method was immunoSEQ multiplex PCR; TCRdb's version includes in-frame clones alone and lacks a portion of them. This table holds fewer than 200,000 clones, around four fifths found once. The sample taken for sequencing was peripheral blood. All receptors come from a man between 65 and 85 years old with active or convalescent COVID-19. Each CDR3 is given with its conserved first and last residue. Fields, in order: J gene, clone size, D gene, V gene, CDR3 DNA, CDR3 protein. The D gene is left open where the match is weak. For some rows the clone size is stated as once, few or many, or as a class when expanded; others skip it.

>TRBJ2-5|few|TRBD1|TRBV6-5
TGTGCCAGCAGTTGGGACAGATCCCAAGAGACCCAGTACTTC
CASSWDRSQETQYF
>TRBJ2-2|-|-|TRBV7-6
TGTGCCAGCAGCTTAGTATCCGGGGAGCTGTTTTTT
CASSLVSGELFF
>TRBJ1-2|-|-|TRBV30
TGTGCCTGGAGTCGTCGTGGGGCGCCGGACTATGGCTACACCTTC
CAWSRRGAPDYGYTF
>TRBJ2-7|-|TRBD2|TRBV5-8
TGTGCCAGCAGCTCCCAAGGGGAGCGGGAGTTAAAGTACTTC
CASSSQGERELKYF
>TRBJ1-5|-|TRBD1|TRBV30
TGTGCCTGGAGCACACAGGGGCGGGACAATCAGCCCCAGCATTTT
CAWSTQGRDNQPQHF
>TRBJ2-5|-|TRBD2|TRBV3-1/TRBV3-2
TGTGCCAGCAGCCAAGCTGGTAGCGGGTGGTACCAAGAGACCCAGTACTTC
CASSQAGSGWYQETQYF
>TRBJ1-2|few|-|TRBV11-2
TGTGCCAGCAGCCCGGACAGCAACTATGGCTACACCTTC
CASSPDSNYGYTF
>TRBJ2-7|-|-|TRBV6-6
TGTGCCAGCAGGACGGAGGTGTACGAGCAGTACTTC
CASRTEVYEQYF
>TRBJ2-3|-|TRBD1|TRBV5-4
TGTGCCAGCAGCCCCGGGACAGGGGGCACAGATACGCAGTATTTT
CASSPGTGGTDTQYF
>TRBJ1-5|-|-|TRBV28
TGTGCCAGCAGTTTATGGGGGGCTGGCAATCAGCCCCAGCATTTT
CASSLWGAGNQPQHF
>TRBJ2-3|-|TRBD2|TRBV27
TGTGCCAGCAGTCGCCACCGGGACTACGACACAGATACGCAGTATTTT
CASSRHRDYDTDTQYF
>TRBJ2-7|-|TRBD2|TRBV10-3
TGTGCCATCAGTGATACTAGCGGGCTTTCCTACGAGCAGTACTTC
CAISDTSGLSYEQYF
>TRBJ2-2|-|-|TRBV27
TGTGCCAGCAGGGCCAGGAACGGGGAGCTGTTTTTT
CASRARNGELFF
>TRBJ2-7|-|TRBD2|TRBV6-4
TGTGCCAGCGGGGCGGGAGTAAACCGGAGATACGAGCAGTACTTC
CASGAGVNRRYEQYF